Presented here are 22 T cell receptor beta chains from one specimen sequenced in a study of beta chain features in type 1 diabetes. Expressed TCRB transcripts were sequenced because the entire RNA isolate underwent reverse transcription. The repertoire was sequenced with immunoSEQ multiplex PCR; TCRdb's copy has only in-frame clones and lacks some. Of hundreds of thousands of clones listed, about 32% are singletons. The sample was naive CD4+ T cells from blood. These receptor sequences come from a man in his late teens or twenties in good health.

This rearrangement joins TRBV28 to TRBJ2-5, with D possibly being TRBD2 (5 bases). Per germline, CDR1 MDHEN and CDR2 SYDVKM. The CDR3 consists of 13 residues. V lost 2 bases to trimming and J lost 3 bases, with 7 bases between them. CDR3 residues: CASSLQLEETQYF. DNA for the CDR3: TGTGCCAGCAGTTTACAACTAGAAGAGACCCAGTACTTC.

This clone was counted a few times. As DNA, the CDR3 is TGTGCCAGCATTCCGGACGGGGAGGGTAGTGAAAAACTGTTTTTT. Translation gives CASIPDGEGSEKLFF. The genes are TRBV2 and TRBJ1-4; D not certain. Germline CDR1 SNHLY, CDR2 FYNNEI. The CDR3 is made up of 15 amino acids. V was trimmed by 7 bases and J by 7 bases, leaving 19 bases between them.

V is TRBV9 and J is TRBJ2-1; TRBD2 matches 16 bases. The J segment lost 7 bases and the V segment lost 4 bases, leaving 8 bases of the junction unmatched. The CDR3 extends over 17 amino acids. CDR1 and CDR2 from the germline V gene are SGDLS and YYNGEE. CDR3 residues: CASSSGTSGRAENEQFF. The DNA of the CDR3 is TGTGCCAGCAGCTCAGGGACTAGCGGGAGGGCCGAAAATGAGCAGTTCTTC.

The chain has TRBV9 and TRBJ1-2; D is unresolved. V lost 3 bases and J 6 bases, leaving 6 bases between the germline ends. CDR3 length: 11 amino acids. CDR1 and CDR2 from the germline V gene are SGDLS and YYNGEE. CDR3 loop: CASSGGDGYTF. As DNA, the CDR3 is TGTGCCAGCAGCGGCGGGGATGGCTACACCTTC.

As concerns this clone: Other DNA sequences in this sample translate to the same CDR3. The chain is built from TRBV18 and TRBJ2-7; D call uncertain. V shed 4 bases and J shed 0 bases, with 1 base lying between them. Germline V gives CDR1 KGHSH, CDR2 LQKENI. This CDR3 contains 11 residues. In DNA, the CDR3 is TGTGCCAGCTCACTCTCCTACGAGCAGTACTTC. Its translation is CASSLSYEQYF.

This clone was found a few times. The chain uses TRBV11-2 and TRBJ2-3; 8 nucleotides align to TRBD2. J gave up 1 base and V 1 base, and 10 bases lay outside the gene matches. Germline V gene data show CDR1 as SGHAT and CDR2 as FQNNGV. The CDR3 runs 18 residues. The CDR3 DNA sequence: TGTGCCAGCAGCTTAGTGTGGCTGACTAGCGTCGGCACAGATACGCAGTATTTT. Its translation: CASSLVWLTSVGTDTQYF.

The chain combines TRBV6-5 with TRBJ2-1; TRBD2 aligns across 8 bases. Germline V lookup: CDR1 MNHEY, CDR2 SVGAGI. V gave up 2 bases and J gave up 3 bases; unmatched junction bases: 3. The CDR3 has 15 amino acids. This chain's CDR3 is CASSYGLAVYNEQFF. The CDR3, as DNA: TGTGCCAGCAGTTACGGACTAGCTGTCTACAATGAGCAGTTCTTC.

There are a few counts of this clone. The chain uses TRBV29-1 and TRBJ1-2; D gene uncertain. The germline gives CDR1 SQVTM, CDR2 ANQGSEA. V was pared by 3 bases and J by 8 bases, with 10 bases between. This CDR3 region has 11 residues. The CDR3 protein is CSVDFGRGYTF. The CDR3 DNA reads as TGCAGCGTTGATTTTGGTCGGGGCTACACCTTC.

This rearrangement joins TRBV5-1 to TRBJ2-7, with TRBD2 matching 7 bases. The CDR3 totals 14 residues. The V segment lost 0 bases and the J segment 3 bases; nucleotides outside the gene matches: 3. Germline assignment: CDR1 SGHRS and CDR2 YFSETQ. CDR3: CASSLGLAYYEQYF. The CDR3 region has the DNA TGCGCCAGCAGCTTGGGACTAGCCTACTACGAGCAGTACTTC.

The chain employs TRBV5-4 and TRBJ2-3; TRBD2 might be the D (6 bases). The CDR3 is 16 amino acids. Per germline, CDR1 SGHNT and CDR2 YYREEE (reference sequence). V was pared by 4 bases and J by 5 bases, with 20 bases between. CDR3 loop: CASSPATIPGEDTQYF. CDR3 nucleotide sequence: TGTGCCAGCAGCCCGGCAACGATCCCGGGGGAAGATACGCAGTATTTT. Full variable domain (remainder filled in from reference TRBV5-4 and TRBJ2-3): ETGVTQSPTHLIKTRGQQVTLRCSSQSGHNTVSWYQQALGQGPQFIFQYYREEENGRGNFPPRFSGLQFPNYSSELNVNALELDDSALYLCASSPATIPGEDTQYFGPGTRLTVL.

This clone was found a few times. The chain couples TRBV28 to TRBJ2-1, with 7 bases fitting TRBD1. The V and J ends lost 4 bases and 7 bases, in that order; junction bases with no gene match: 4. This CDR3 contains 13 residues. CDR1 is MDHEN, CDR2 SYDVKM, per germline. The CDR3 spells CASSSTGLNEQFF. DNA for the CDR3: TGTGCCAGCAGTTCGACAGGGTTGAATGAGCAGTTCTTC.

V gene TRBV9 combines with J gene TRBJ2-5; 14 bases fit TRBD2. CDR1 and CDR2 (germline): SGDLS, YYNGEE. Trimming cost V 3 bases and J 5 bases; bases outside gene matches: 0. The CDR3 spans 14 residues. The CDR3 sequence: CASSGTSGRETQYF. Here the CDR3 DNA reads TGTGCCAGCAGCGGGACTAGCGGGAGGGAGACCCAGTACTTC.

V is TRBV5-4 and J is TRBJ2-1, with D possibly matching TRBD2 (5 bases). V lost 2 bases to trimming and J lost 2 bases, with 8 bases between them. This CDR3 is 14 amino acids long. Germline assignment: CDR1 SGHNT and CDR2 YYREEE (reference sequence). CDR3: CASSFEGTYNEQFF. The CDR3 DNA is TGTGCCAGCAGCTTTGAGGGTACCTACAATGAGCAGTTCTTC.

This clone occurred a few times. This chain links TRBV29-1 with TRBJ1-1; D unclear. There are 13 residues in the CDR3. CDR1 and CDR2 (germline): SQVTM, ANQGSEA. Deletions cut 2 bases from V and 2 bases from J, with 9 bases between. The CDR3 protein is CSVERAFNTEAFF. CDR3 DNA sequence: TGCAGCGTTGAACGGGCTTTCAACACTGAAGCTTTCTTT.

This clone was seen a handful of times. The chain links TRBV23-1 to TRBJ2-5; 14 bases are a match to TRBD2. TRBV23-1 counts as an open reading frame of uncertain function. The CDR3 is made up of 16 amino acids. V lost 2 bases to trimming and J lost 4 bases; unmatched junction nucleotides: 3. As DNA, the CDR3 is TGCGCCAGCAGTCAACACGGACTAGCGGGAGGAGAGACCCAGTACTTC. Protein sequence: CASSQHGLAGGETQYF.

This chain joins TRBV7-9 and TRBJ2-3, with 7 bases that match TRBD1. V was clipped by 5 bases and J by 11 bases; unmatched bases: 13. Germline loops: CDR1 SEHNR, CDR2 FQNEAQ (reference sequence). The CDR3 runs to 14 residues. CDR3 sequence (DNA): TGTGCCAGCAGCACACAACAGGGGCCCTCGGGGCAGTATTTT. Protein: CASSTQQGPSGQYF. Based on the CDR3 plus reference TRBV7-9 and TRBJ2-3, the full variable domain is DTGVSQNPRHKITKRGQNVTFRCDPISEHNRLYWYRQTLGQGPEFLTYFQNEAQLEKSRLLSDRFSAERPKGSFSTLEIQRTEQGDSAMYLCASSTQQGPSGQYFGPGTRLTVL.

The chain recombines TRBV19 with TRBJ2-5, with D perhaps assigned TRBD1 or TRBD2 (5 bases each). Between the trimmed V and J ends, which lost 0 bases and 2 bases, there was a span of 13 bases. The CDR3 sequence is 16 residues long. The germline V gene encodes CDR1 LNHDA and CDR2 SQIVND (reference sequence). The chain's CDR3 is CASSIDYGDGQETQYF. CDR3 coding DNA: TGTGCCAGTAGTATAGATTATGGGGACGGACAAGAGACCCAGTACTTC.

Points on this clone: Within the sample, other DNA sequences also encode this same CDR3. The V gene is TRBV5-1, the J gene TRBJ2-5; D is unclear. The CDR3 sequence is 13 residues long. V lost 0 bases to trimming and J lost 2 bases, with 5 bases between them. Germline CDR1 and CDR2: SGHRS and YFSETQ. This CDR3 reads CASSLGRQETQYF. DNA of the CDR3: TGCGCCAGCAGCTTGGGTAGACAAGAGACCCAGTACTTC.

CDR3 protein: CASSQAGPGGYGYTF. DNA of the CDR3: TGCGCCAGCAGCCAGGCAGGGCCCGGGGGCTATGGCTACACCTTC. The rearrangement links TRBV4-1 to TRBJ1-2, with a weak D call TRBD1 (5 bases). V lost 3 bases, J lost 4 bases, and 15 bases lay in between. CDR3 length: 15 amino acids. Per the germline V gene, CDR1 is MGHRA and CDR2 is YSYEKL.

CDR3 residues: CASSFAWGQLEQYF. Written as DNA, the CDR3 is TGTGCCAGCAGCTTCGCTTGGGGACAGCTCGAGCAGTACTTC. This chain joins TRBV7-2 and TRBJ2-7, with 7 bases identical to TRBD1. Germline CDR1 is SGHTA and CDR2 is FQGNSA. Trimming cost V 3 bases and J 6 bases; bases outside gene matches: 8. CDR3 length equals 14 residues.

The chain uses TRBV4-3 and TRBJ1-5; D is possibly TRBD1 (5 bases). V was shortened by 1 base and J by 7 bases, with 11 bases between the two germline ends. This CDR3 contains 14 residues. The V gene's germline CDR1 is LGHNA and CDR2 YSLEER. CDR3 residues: CASSQVQGRQPQHF. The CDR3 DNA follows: TGCGCCAGCAGCCAAGTCCAGGGCAGGCAGCCCCAGCATTTT.

The CDR3: CASSVASSGSYNEQFF. For the CDR3, the DNA is TGTGCCAGCAGCGTAGCTTCTAGCGGGAGCTACAATGAGCAGTTCTTC. V is TRBV9 and J is TRBJ2-1, with 10 nucleotides matching TRBD2. CDR3 length: 16 amino acids. Per the germline V gene, CDR1 is SGDLS and CDR2 is YYNGEE. Unmatched junction bases numbered 3, after V lost 0 bases and J lost 3 bases.